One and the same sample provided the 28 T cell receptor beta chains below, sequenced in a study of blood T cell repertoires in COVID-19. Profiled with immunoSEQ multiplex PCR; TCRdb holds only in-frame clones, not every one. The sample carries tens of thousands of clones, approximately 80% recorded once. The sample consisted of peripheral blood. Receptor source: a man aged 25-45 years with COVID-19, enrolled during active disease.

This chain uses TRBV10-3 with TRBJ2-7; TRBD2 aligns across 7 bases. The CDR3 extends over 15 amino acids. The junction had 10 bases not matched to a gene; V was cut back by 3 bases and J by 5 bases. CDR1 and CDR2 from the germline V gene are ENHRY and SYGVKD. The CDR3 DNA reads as TGTGCCATCAGTGAATCGGGGGGACTCGCAAACGAGCAGTACTTC. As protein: CAISESGGLANEQYF.

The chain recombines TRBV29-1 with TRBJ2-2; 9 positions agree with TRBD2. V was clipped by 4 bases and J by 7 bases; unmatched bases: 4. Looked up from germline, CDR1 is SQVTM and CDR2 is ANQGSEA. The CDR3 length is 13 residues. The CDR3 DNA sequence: TGCAGCGTTGGACTAGCGGTAGGCGGGGAGCTGTTTTTT. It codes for CSVGLAVGGELFF.

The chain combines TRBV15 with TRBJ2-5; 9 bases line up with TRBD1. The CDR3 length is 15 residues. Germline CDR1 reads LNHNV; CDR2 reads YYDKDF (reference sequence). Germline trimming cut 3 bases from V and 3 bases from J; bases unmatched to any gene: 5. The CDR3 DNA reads TGTGCCACCAGCAGCAGGGGACAGGGAGAAGAGACCCAGTACTTC. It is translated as CATSSRGQGEETQYF.

DNA of the CDR3: TGTGCCAGCAGCCTATGGACTAGCGGGAGATTCAATGAGCAGTTCTTC. Residues: CASSLWTSGRFNEQFF. The chain couples TRBV3-1 (or the pseudogene TRBV3-2) to TRBJ2-1, with TRBD2 identical over 13 bases. There are 16 residues in the CDR3. Unmatched junction bases numbered 6, after V lost 4 bases and J lost 6 bases. The germline CDR1 and CDR2 sequences are LGHDT and YNNKEL (reference sequence).

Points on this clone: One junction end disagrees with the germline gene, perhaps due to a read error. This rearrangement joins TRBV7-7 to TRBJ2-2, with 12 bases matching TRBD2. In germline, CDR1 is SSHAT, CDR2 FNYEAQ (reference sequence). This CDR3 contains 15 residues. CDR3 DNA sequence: TGTGCTAGCAGCCTCGGGACTAGCGGGACCGGGGAGCTGTTTTTT. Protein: CASSLGTSGTGELFF.

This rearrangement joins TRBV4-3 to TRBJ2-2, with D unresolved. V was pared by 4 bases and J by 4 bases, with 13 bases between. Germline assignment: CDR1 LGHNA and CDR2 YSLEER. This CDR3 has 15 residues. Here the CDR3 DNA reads TGCGCCAGCAGCCCCGACGGGTTGGGCACCGGGGAGCTGTTTTTT. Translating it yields CASSPDGLGTGELFF.

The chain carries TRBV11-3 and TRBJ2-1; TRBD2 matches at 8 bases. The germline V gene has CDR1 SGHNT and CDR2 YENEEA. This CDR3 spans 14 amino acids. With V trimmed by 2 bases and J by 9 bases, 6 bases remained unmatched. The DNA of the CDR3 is TGTGCCAGCAGCTTAATCGCTAGCGGGCGTGAGCAGTTCTTC. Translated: CASSLIASGREQFF.

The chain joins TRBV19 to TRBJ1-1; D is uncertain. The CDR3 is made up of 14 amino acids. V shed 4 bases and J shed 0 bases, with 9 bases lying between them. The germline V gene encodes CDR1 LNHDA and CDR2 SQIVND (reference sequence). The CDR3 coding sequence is TGTGCCAGTAGTAAGCAGGCCTTGAACACTGAAGCTTTCTTT. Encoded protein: CASSKQALNTEAFF.

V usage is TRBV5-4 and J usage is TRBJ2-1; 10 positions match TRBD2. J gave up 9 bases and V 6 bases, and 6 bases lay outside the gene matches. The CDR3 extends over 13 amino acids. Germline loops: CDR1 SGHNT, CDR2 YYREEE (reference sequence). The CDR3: CASTLAGVAEQFF. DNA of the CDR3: TGTGCCAGCACTCTAGCGGGAGTCGCTGAGCAGTTCTTC.

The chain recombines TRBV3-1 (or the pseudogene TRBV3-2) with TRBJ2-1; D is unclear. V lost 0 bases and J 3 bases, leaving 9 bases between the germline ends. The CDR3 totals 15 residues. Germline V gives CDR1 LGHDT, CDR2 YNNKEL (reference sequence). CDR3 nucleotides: TGTGCCAGCAGCCAAGATGAGGCATACTACAATGAGCAGTTCTTC. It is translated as CASSQDEAYYNEQFF.

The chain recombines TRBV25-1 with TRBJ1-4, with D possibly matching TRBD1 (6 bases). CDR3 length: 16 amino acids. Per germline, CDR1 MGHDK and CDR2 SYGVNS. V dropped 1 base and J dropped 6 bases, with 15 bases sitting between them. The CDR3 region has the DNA TGTGCCAGCAGTGAATTGGGGGGGCGCATCGATGAAAAACTGTTTTTT. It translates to CASSELGGRIDEKLFF.

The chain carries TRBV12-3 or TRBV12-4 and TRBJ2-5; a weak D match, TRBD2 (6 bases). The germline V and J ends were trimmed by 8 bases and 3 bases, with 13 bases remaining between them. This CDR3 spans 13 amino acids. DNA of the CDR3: TGTGCCAGCGGGACTGAGGGAGAAGAGACCCAGTACTTC. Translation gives CASGTEGEETQYF.

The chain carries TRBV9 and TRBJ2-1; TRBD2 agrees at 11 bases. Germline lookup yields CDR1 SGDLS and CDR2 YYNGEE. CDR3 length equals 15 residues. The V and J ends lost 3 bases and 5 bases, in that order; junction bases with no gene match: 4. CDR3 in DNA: TGTGCCAGCAGCGCGGGACTAGCGGAGAACAATGAGCAGTTCTTC. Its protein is CASSAGLAENNEQFF.

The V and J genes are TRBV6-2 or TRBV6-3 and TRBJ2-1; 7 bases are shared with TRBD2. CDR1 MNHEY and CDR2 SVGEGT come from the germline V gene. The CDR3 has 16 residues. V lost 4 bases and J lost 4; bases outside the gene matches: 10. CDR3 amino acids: CASSSREGKMYNEQFF. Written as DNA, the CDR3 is TGTGCCAGCAGTTCGAGGGAGGGTAAAATGTACAATGAGCAGTTCTTC.

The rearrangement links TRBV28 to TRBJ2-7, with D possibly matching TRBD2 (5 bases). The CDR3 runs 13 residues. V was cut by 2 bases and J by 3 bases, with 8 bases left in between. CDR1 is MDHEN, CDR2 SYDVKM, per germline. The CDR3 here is CASSLTGNYEQYF. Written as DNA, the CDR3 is TGTGCCAGCAGTTTAACCGGGAACTACGAGCAGTACTTC.

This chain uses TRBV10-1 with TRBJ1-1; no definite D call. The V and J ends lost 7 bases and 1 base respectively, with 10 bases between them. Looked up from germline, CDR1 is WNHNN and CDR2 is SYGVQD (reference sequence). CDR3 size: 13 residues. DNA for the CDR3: TGCGCCAGCACGGGCGGGAGGAACACTGAAGCTTTCTTT. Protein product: CASTGGRNTEAFF.

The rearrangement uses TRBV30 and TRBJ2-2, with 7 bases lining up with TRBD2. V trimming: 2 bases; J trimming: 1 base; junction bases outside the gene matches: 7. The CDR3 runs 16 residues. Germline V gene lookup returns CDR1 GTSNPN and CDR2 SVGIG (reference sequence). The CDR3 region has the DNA TGTGCCTGGAGTCGAGGGTCTAGCGGGAACACCGGGGAGCTGTTTTTT. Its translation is CAWSRGSSGNTGELFF.

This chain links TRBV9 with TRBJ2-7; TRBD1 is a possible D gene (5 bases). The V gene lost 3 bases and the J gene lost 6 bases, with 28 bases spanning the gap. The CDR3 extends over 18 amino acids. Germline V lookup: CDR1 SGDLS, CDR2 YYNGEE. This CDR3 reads CASSAVGAPAGLASEQYF. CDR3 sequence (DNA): TGTGCCAGCAGCGCCGTAGGGGCCCCGGCAGGGCTGGCCTCCGAGCAGTACTTC. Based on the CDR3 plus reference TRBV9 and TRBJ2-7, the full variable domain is DSGVTQTPKHLITATGQRVTLRCSPRSGDLSVYWYQQSLDQGLQFLIQYYNGEERAKGNILERFSAQQFPDLHSELNLSSLELGDSALYFCASSAVGAPAGLASEQYFGPGTRLTVT.

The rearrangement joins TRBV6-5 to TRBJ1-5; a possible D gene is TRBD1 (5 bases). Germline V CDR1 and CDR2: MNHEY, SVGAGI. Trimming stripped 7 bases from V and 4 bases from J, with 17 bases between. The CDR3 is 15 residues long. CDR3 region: CASIQTNRGNQPQHF. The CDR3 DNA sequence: TGTGCCAGCATCCAAACAAACCGGGGGAATCAGCCCCAGCATTTT.

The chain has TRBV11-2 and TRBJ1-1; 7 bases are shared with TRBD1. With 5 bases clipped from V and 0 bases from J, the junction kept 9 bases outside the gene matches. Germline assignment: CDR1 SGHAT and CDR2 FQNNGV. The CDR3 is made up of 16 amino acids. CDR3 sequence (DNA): TGTGCCAGCAGCAGACTGGGGACAGCAATGAACACTGAAGCTTTCTTT. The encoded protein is CASSRLGTAMNTEAFF.

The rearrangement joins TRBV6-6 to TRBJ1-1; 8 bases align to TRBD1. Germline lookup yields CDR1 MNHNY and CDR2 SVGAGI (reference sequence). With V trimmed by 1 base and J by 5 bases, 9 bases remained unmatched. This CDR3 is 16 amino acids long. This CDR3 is CASSYWSNTGGTEAFF. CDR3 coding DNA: TGTGCCAGCAGTTACTGGTCCAACACAGGGGGGACTGAAGCTTTCTTT.

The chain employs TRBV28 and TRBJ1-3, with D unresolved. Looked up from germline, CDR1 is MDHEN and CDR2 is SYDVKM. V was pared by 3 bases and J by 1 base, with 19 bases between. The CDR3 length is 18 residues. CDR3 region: CASSFVGGPGSSGNTIYF. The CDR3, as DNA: TGTGCCAGCAGTTTCGTGGGCGGACCGGGGAGTTCTGGAAACACCATATATTTT. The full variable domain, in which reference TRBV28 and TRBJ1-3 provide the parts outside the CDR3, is DVKVTQSSRYLVKRTGEKVFLECVQDMDHENMFWYRQDPGLGLRLIYFSYDVKMKEKGDIPEGYSVSREKKERFSLILESASTNQTSMYLCASSFVGGPGSSGNTIYFGEGSWLTVV.

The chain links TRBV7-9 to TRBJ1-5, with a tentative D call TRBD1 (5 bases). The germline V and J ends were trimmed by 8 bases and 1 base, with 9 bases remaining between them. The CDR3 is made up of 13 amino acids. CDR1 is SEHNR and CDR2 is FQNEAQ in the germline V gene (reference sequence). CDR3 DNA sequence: TGTGCCAGCGCCAGGGCGAGCAATCAGCCCCAGCATTTT. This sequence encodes CASARASNQPQHF.

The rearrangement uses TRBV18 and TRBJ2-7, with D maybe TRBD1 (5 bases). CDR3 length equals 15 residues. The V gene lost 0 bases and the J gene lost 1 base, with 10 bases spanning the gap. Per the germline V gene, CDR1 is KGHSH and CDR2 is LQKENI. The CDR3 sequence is CASSPPAGKSYEQYF. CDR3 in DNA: TGTGCCAGCTCACCACCGGCAGGGAAGTCCTACGAGCAGTACTTC.

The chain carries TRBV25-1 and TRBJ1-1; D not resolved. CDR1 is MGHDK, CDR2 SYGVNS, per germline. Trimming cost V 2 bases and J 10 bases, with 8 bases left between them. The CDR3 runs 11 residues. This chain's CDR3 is CASSEARGAFF. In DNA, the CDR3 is TGTGCCAGCAGTGAAGCCCGGGGAGCTTTCTTT.

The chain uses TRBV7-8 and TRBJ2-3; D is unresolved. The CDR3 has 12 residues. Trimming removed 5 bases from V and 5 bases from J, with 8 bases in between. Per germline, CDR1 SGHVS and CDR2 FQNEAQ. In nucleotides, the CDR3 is TGTGCCAGCAGCCCGGCGGTAGATACGCAGTATTTT. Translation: CASSPAVDTQYF.

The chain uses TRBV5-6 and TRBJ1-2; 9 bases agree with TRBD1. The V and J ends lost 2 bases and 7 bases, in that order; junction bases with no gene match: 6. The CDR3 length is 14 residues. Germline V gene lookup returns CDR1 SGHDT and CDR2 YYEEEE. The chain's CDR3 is CASSLPGQGRGYTF. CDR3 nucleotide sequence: TGTGCCAGCAGCTTACCGGGACAGGGACGTGGCTACACCTTC. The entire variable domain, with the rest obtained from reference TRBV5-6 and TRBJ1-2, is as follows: DAGVTQSPTHLIKTRGQQVTLRCSPKSGHDTVSWYQQALGQGPQFIFQYYEEEERQRGNFPDRFSGHQFPNYSSELNVNALLLGDSALYLCASSLPGQGRGYTFGSGTRLTVV.

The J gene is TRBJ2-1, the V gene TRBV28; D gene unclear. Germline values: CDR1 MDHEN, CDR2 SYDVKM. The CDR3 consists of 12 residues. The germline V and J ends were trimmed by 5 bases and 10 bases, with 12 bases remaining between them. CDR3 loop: CASSTALSEQFF. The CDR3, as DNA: TGTGCCAGCAGTACCGCACTTTCGGAGCAGTTCTTC.